This entry lists 17 T cell receptor beta chains sequenced from one sample in a study of CD8+ T cells in alopecia areata. It was cDNA, reverse transcribed from extracted RNA, that served as the sequencing template. Data came from immunoSEQ multiplex PCR; TCRdb stores just in-frame clones and leaves some out. The table lists about 120,000 clones, under 40% of them singletons. Sequenced sample: CD4+ T cells sorted from blood. The source of these receptors is a human donor with alopecia areata.

The chain combines TRBV5-6 with TRBJ2-1; D unclear. Germline loops: CDR1 SGHDT, CDR2 YYEEEE. V shed 8 bases and J shed 6 bases, with 15 bases lying between them. This CDR3 contains 13 residues. The CDR3 coding sequence is TGTGCCAGTCTAGTATGGGCAGCCAATGAGCAGTTCTTC. Translated, it gives CASLVWAANEQFF.

The chain combines TRBV5-1 with TRBJ1-1, with a weak D call TRBD1 (6 bases). V gave up 4 bases and J gave up 0 bases, with 13 bases separating them. The CDR3 has 15 residues. From germline, CDR1 is SGHRS and CDR2 YFSETQ. CDR3: CASSLSPGVNTEAFF. The CDR3 DNA follows: TGCGCCAGCAGCCTAAGCCCAGGGGTGAACACTGAAGCTTTCTTT.

This clone showed up just a few times. This sequence joins TRBV23-1 and TRBJ1-5, with D hard to call. TRBV23-1 is an ORF; its function is uncertain. The CDR3 covers 15 residues. Trimming removed 8 bases at V and 3 bases at J, with 17 bases between. In DNA form, the CDR3 reads TGCGCCAGCCGGGTGGGAACGTGGGACAATCAGCCCCAGCATTTT. This encodes CASRVGTWDNQPQHF.

This clone was picked up a small number of times. The chain carries TRBV15 and TRBJ2-7, with 7 bases fitting TRBD2. The germline gives CDR1 LNHNV, CDR2 YYDKDF (reference sequence). This CDR3 comprises 14 residues. With V trimmed by 6 bases and J by 11 bases, 16 bases remained unmatched. CDR3: CATRPGAGRGREYF. CDR3 coding DNA: TGTGCCACCAGGCCTGGGGCAGGGCGAGGGAGGGAGTACTTC.

The chain joins TRBV29-1 to TRBJ2-6; D remains unclear. Germline V CDR1 and CDR2: SQVTM, ANQGSEA. V lost 4 bases to trimming and J lost 0 bases, with 4 bases between them. The CDR3 is 13 residues long. The CDR3 region has the DNA TGCAGCGTTGCGAACTCTGGGGCCAACGTCCTGACTTTC. Translated, it gives CSVANSGANVLTF.

This clone was picked up a small number of times. Other DNA variants within this sample encode the same CDR3. V is TRBV2 and J is TRBJ2-1; D call uncertain. CDR3 length: 11 amino acids. V lost 5 bases to trimming and J lost 10 bases, with 9 bases between them. Germline values: CDR1 SNHLY, CDR2 FYNNEI. The CDR3, as DNA: TGTGCCAGCAGTCCACAGATCGAGCAGTTCTTC. Translation gives CASSPQIEQFF.

CDR3 sequence: CAIRATGTSNQPQHF. For the CDR3, the DNA is TGTGCCATCAGGGCGACAGGGACTAGCAATCAGCCCCAGCATTTT. This chain uses TRBV10-3 with TRBJ1-5, with 7 bases matching TRBD1. This CDR3 has 15 residues. Germline V CDR1 and CDR2: ENHRY, SYGVKD. The J segment lost 0 bases and the V segment lost 6 bases, leaving 5 bases of the junction unmatched.

This clone turned up a few times. CDR3 sequence (DNA): TGTGCCAGCAGTCGGACTGAAACAGGAGGCTACACCTTC. Translating it yields CASSRTETGGYTF. The V call is TRBV27, the J call TRBJ1-2; tentative D call: TRBD1 (5 bases). The CDR3 is 13 amino acids. Per germline, CDR1 MNHEY and CDR2 SMNVEV (reference sequence). V was clipped by 5 bases and J by 8 bases, with 15 bases between them.

The V call is TRBV30, the J call TRBJ1-1, with a weak D call TRBD1 (5 bases). The CDR3 is made up of 13 amino acids. V was shortened by 3 bases and J by 1 base, with 9 bases between the two germline ends. Germline V gives CDR1 GTSNPN, CDR2 SVGIG (reference sequence). As DNA, the CDR3 is TGTGCCTGGAGGAAACAGGCGAACACTGAAGCTTTCTTT. Residues: CAWRKQANTEAFF.

The V and J genes are TRBV29-1 and TRBJ2-1, with 10 bases that match TRBD2. Germline CDR1 SQVTM, CDR2 ANQGSEA. CDR3 length: 20 amino acids. Trimming cost V 5 bases and J 7 bases; bases outside gene matches: 26. CDR3 amino acids: CSVKRHPWRLAGDEGNEQFF. In DNA, the CDR3 is TGCAGCGTTAAGCGACACCCCTGGCGGCTAGCGGGAGACGAAGGAAATGAGCAGTTCTTC.

The chain couples TRBV29-1 to TRBJ2-5, with TRBD1 matching over 8 bases. Trimming removed 6 bases from V and 5 bases from J; junction bases left unmatched: 8. This CDR3 spans 13 amino acids. The germline V gene has CDR1 SQVTM and CDR2 ANQGSEA. CDR3 region: CSVDQGAGETQYF. CDR3 in DNA: TGCAGCGTCGACCAGGGGGCGGGCGAGACCCAGTACTTC. The whole variable domain, remainder taken from reference TRBV29-1 and TRBJ2-5, is SAVISQKPSRDICQRGTSLTIQCQVDSQVTMMFWYRQQPGQSLTLIATANQGSEATYESGFVIDKFPISRPNLTFSTLTVSNMSPEDSSIYLCSVDQGAGETQYFGPGTRLLVL.

This clone has more than one count but fewer than ten. CDR3 loop: CSVPGRGNQPQHF. The CDR3, as DNA: TGCAGCGTCCCAGGACGGGGCAATCAGCCCCAGCATTTT. The chain joins TRBV29-1 to TRBJ1-5, with no clear D. This CDR3 has 13 residues. Looked up from germline, CDR1 is SQVTM and CDR2 is ANQGSEA. V was trimmed by 6 bases and J by 2 bases, leaving 11 bases between them.

The chain recombines TRBV7-2 with TRBJ2-7, with TRBD1 identical over 7 bases. Germline values: CDR1 SGHTA, CDR2 FQGNSA. V shed 3 bases, J shed 0 bases, and the junction held 5 bases outside the gene matches. The CDR3 is made up of 15 amino acids. CDR3 in amino acids: CASSLDRIASYEQYF. The CDR3 DNA is TGTGCCAGCAGCTTGGACAGGATCGCCTCCTACGAGCAGTACTTC.

With regard to this clone: This sample includes further DNA sequences coding for the same CDR3. The chain carries TRBV29-1 and TRBJ2-3, with a tentative D call TRBD2 (5 bases). The V end lost 4 bases, the J end lost 0 bases, and 8 bases lay between the germline ends. The CDR3 extends over 13 amino acids. CDR1 and CDR2 from the germline V gene are SQVTM and ANQGSEA. The CDR3: CSVGGRSTDTQYF. In DNA form, the CDR3 reads TGCAGCGTTGGTGGGAGAAGCACAGATACGCAGTATTTT.

The rearrangement uses TRBV6-5 and TRBJ2-7; the D is unclear. Germline V CDR1 and CDR2: MNHEY, SVGAGI. CDR3 size: 13 residues. V lost 4 bases and J lost 2, with 9 bases in between. The CDR3 reads CASSWPAAYEQYF. CDR3 coding DNA: TGTGCCAGCAGTTGGCCGGCCGCCTACGAGCAGTACTTC.

This clone was recorded only once. The J gene is TRBJ2-7, the V gene TRBV5-1, with 12 bases fitting TRBD2. The germline gives CDR1 SGHRS, CDR2 YFSETQ. The junction had 6 bases not matched to a gene; V was cut back by 3 bases and J by 5 bases. The CDR3 has 15 residues. CDR3 sequence reads: CASSSGRLAGDEQYF. The CDR3 DNA sequence: TGCGCCAGCAGCTCGGGAAGACTAGCGGGAGACGAGCAGTACTTC.

This clone was detected only a few times. The chain is built from TRBV29-1 and TRBJ1-1; D is possibly TRBD1 (5 bases). The V end was cut by 8 bases, the J end by 4 bases, with 20 bases between. The CDR3 contains 14 residues. Germline V lookup: CDR1 SQVTM, CDR2 ANQGSEA. The CDR3 region has the DNA TGCAGCCTCTCACGCGGGGGGGTGGCCACTGAAGCTTTCTTT. It specifies CSLSRGGVATEAFF.